The 32 T cell receptor beta chains reported below all come from one sample, sequenced in a study of identical twins. TCRdb analysed the 5' RACE reads with MiXCR anew, one entry per CDR3 protein. The sample lists about 530,000 distinct CDR3 sequences, about a fifth occurring once. Another study also made use of these data, one on yellow fever vaccine responses in identical twins.

Sequencing was carried out using CD4+ T cells sorted from blood. The receptors shown here come from a woman under 30 in good health.

This chain joins TRBV11-2 and TRBJ2-5, with 8 bases fitting TRBD2. The J segment lost 5 bases and the V segment lost 3 bases, leaving 11 bases of the junction unmatched. Per germline, CDR1 SGHAT and CDR2 FQNNGV. This CDR3 is 16 amino acids long. The CDR3 bases are TGTGCCAGCAGCTTCGGGTTACGCAGCGGGGGCGAGACCCAGTACTTC. Encoded protein: CASSFGLRSGGETQYF.

This chain joins TRBV18 and TRBJ2-7; TRBD1 aligns across 8 bases. Germline V gives CDR1 KGHSH, CDR2 LQKENI. The V segment lost 3 bases and the J segment 7 bases; nucleotides outside the gene matches: 8. The CDR3 has 14 residues. CDR3 sequence: CASSPTGGLGEQYF. In nucleotides, the CDR3 is TGTGCCAGCTCACCTACAGGGGGTCTTGGAGAGCAGTACTTC. Full variable domain (remainder filled in from reference TRBV18 and TRBJ2-7): NAGVMQNPRHLVRRRGQEARLRCSPMKGHSHVYWYRQLPEEGLKFMVYLQKENIIDESGMPKERFSAEFPKEGPSILRIQQVVRGDSAAYFCASSPTGGLGEQYFGPGTRLTVT.

This chain joins TRBV24-1 and TRBJ2-5, with 7 positions matching TRBD2. Trimming at V came to 3 bases and at J to 4 bases, leaving 4 bases not matched to a gene. CDR3 length equals 14 residues. Germline CDR1 reads KGHDR; CDR2 reads SFDVKD. CDR3 sequence reads: CATSDTGGSETQYF. For the CDR3, the DNA is TGTGCCACCAGTGATACGGGAGGCTCAGAGACCCAGTACTTC.

This clonotype was seen only a few times. The rearrangement links TRBV28 to TRBJ2-3, with 11 bases aligning to TRBD2. The V and J ends lost 8 bases and 6 bases, in that order; junction bases with no gene match: 7. Germline V gives CDR1 MDHEN, CDR2 SYDVKM. CDR3 size: 14 residues. CDR3 protein: CASYTSGRWDTQYF. In nucleotides, the CDR3 is TGTGCCAGCTACACTAGCGGGAGATGGGATACGCAGTATTTT.

In nucleotides, the CDR3 is TGTGCCAGCAGCCAAGGGGGGGCAGGCTTTCAGTATACGCAGTATTTT. Translating gives CASSQGGAGFQYTQYF. This chain uses TRBV14 with TRBJ2-3; D possibly matches TRBD1 or TRBD2 (6 bases each). CDR3 length equals 16 residues. The germline CDR1 and CDR2 sequences are SGHDN and FVKESK. The ends were cut back, 1 base at V and 7 bases at J, with 18 bases in the middle.

This chain uses TRBV19 with TRBJ2-1, with 8 bases fitting TRBD2. The V gene's germline CDR1 is LNHDA and CDR2 SQIVND (reference sequence). The CDR3 has 14 amino acids. V shed 5 bases and J 5 bases; nucleotides not matched to a gene: 5. The CDR3 is CASSPTGLDNEQFF. The CDR3 bases are TGTGCCAGTAGTCCAACGGGACTAGACAATGAGCAGTTCTTC.

The gene calls are TRBV27 and TRBJ2-7; 9 nucleotides agree with TRBD2. Germline CDR1 reads MNHEY; CDR2 reads SMNVEV (reference sequence). The J segment lost 2 bases and the V segment lost 4 bases, leaving 15 bases of the junction unmatched. This CDR3 has 18 amino acids. The CDR3: CASSSTVVRTSVPYEQYF. In DNA form, the CDR3 reads TGTGCCAGCAGTTCCACTGTGGTGAGGACTAGCGTCCCCTACGAGCAGTACTTC.

In its sample, this clonotype was seen a few times. This chain connects TRBV12-3 or TRBV12-4 to TRBJ2-2, with unresolved D. Between the trimmed V and J ends, which lost 7 bases and 10 bases, there was a span of 10 bases. The CDR3 has 11 residues. The CDR3 sequence: CASKQQMELFF. The DNA for the CDR3 is TGTGCCAGCAAACAACAAATGGAGCTGTTTTTT.

This clonotype came up a few times. The chain carries TRBV11-2 and TRBJ2-7, with D uncertain. The CDR3 has 14 residues. Trimming cost V 5 bases and J 3 bases, with 14 bases left between them. In germline, CDR1 is SGHAT, CDR2 FQNNGV. The CDR3 sequence is CASSHRTNSYEQYV. In DNA, the CDR3 is TGTGCCAGCAGCCATAGGACCAATAGCTACGAGCAGTACGTC.

This clonotype was counted many times. J is TRBJ1-2 and V is TRBV12-3 or TRBV12-4, with D unresolved. This CDR3 contains 12 residues. The germline V and J ends were trimmed by 5 bases and 8 bases, with 12 bases remaining between them. Here the CDR3 DNA reads TGTGCCAGCAGTCTGGAGCCTGGAGGCTACACCTTC. Residues: CASSLEPGGYTF.

The J gene is TRBJ2-3, the V gene TRBV20-1; D remains unclear. CDR1 is DFQATT and CDR2 is SNEGSKA in the germline V gene (reference sequence). V dropped 5 bases and J dropped 0 bases, with 15 bases sitting between them. The CDR3 covers 15 residues. The CDR3 sequence is CSASRPPPSTDTQYF. The CDR3 region has the DNA TGCAGTGCTTCCCGGCCGCCCCCCAGCACAGATACGCAGTATTTT.

This clonotype was seen more than once but under ten times. The chain employs TRBV2 and TRBJ2-4; a possible D gene is TRBD2 (6 bases). This CDR3 region has 12 residues. V was pared by 0 bases and J by 15 bases, with 12 bases between. Germline V gene sequence: CDR1 SNHLY, CDR2 FYNNEI. CDR3 residues: CASSEAREGRYF. The CDR3 DNA reads TGTGCCAGCAGTGAAGCGCGGGAAGGGCGGTACTTC.

The rearrangement uses TRBV9 and TRBJ2-1; TRBD2 matches at 7 bases. Trimming removed 1 base from V and 3 bases from J; junction bases left unmatched: 1. The CDR3 runs 14 residues. Germline values: CDR1 SGDLS, CDR2 YYNGEE. CDR3 region: CASSVTSDYNEQFF. CDR3 coding DNA: TGTGCCAGCAGCGTAACTAGCGACTACAATGAGCAGTTCTTC.

The V call is TRBV6-5, the J call TRBJ2-7; 7 positions match TRBD1. The CDR3 loop spans 14 amino acids. Per germline, CDR1 MNHEY and CDR2 SVGAGI. Trimming at V came to 4 bases and at J to 8 bases, leaving 11 bases not matched to a gene. CDR3 residues: CASSSGQDSTKQYV. CDR3 DNA sequence: TGTGCCAGCAGTTCCGGACAGGATTCTACGAAGCAGTACGTC.

The CDR3 protein is CSANPPQGGYGYTF. In nucleotides, the CDR3 is TGCAGTGCAAACCCTCCCCAGGGAGGCTATGGCTACACCTTC. The J gene is TRBJ1-2, the V gene TRBV20-1; TRBD1 might be the D (5 bases). CDR1 is DFQATT and CDR2 is SNEGSKA in the germline V gene (reference sequence). V dropped 6 bases and J dropped 4 bases, with 18 bases sitting between them. This CDR3 is 14 amino acids long.

As for this clonotype: It may be a read error: a sequence one base away is much more abundant. This chain connects TRBV29-1 to TRBJ2-1; D remains ambiguous. The CDR3 is made up of 11 amino acids. Deletions cut 4 bases from V and 4 bases from J, with 5 bases between. The germline gives CDR1 SQVTM, CDR2 ANQGSEA. The CDR3 sequence: CSVASYNEQFF. The DNA for the CDR3 is TGCAGCGTTGCTAGTTACAATGAGCAGTTCTTC.

In its sample, this clonotype was seen a few times. The rearrangement links TRBV2 to TRBJ2-3, with D possibly matching TRBD1 (6 bases). The V and J ends lost 6 bases and 4 bases respectively, with 14 bases between them. This CDR3 comprises 14 residues. The V gene's germline CDR1 is SNHLY and CDR2 FYNNEI. CDR3 in amino acids: CASSPTGEADTQYF. CDR3 in DNA: TGTGCCAGCAGCCCGACAGGCGAGGCAGATACGCAGTATTTT.

The chain couples TRBV4-1 to TRBJ2-5; the D call may be TRBD1 or TRBD2 (6 bases each). Deletions cut 1 base from V and 2 bases from J, with 35 bases between. The CDR3 extends over 23 amino acids. Per the germline V gene, CDR1 is MGHRA and CDR2 is YSYEKL. CDR3 loop: CASSQGIPTSLVGTGTQQETQYF. DNA for the CDR3: TGCGCCAGCAGCCAAGGAATCCCTACTAGCCTAGTGGGGACTGGGACACAACAAGAGACCCAGTACTTC.

The CDR3 reads CASSLGSGGNPQETQYF. CDR3 coding DNA: TGTGCCAGCAGTTTGGGTAGCGGGGGGAACCCTCAAGAGACCCAGTACTTC. The chain carries TRBV12-3 or TRBV12-4 and TRBJ2-5; 10 bases line up with TRBD2. The CDR3 extends over 17 amino acids. V was clipped by 3 bases and J by 2 bases; unmatched bases: 9.

The chain links TRBV12-3 or TRBV12-4 to TRBJ2-7, with D unresolved. The CDR3 is 13 amino acids. V gave up 2 bases and J gave up 6 bases, with 11 bases separating them. The CDR3 coding sequence is TGTGCCAGCAGTTTACAGATCCTCGGCGAGCAGTACGTC. The encoded protein is CASSLQILGEQYV.

The chain carries TRBV4-1 and TRBJ1-4, with 9 bases that match TRBD1. Germline loops: CDR1 MGHRA, CDR2 YSYEKL. CDR3 length equals 16 residues. J gave up 4 bases and V 4 bases, and 7 bases lay outside the gene matches. The CDR3 nucleotides are TGCGCCAGCAGCCGATGGACAGGGGCCTTTAATGAAAAACTGTTTTTT. Translation gives CASSRWTGAFNEKLFF.

The rearrangement links TRBV28 to TRBJ2-7; 9 bases match TRBD1. This CDR3 spans 18 amino acids. The ends lost 4 bases at V and 2 bases at J; junction bases unmatched: 15. The germline V gene encodes CDR1 MDHEN and CDR2 SYDVKM. Written as DNA, the CDR3 is TGTGCCAGCAGTTCCCGCTACAGGGGGCTTAAACCGACCTACGAGCAGTACGTC. Its translation: CASSSRYRGLKPTYEQYV.

The V gene is TRBV20-1, the J gene TRBJ2-5; possible D gene TRBD1, 5 bases. This CDR3 is built from 12 residues. Germline CDR1 DFQATT, CDR2 SNEGSKA (reference sequence). The V end was cut by 3 bases, the J end by 7 bases, with 12 bases between. In nucleotides, the CDR3 is TGCAGTGCTAGTTCCCCCCAGGGGACCCAGTACTTC. Translated, it gives CSASSPQGTQYF.

This clonotype has a handful of counts. The V and J genes are TRBV29-1 and TRBJ2-1, with D unresolved. Germline CDR1 is SQVTM and CDR2 is ANQGSEA. The V end was cut by 5 bases, the J end by 7 bases, with 9 bases between. The CDR3 spans 11 residues. CDR3 loop: CSVYDQNEQFF. The CDR3 coding sequence is TGCAGCGTTTATGACCAGAATGAGCAGTTCTTC.

This sequence joins TRBV5-5 and TRBJ2-3; TRBD2 matches at 10 bases. Trimming at V came to 0 bases and at J to 1 base, leaving 5 bases not matched to a gene. Per germline, CDR1 SGHKS and CDR2 YYEKEE (reference sequence). The CDR3 consists of 17 residues. The CDR3 reads CASSLGVAGGRTDTQYF. The CDR3 DNA reads TGTGCCAGCAGCTTGGGGGTAGCGGGAGGCCGCACAGATACGCAGTATTTT.

The chain carries TRBV12-3 or TRBV12-4 and TRBJ2-7; D remains unclear. With 8 bases removed from V and 7 bases from J, the gap between germline ends came to 12 bases. CDR3 length: 11 residues. The CDR3, as DNA: TGTGCCAGCGGGCTCATTGGGGAGCAGTACTTC. Residues: CASGLIGEQYF.

V and J are TRBV20-1 and TRBJ2-6, with TRBD1 matching 11 bases. V shed 3 bases, J shed 0 bases, and the junction held 13 bases outside the gene matches. The CDR3 runs to 20 residues. The germline gives CDR1 DFQATT, CDR2 SNEGSKA (reference sequence). CDR3 sequence (DNA): TGCAGTGCTAGCTCGGACAGGGGGCTTTTACTTTCCTCTGGGGCCAACGTCCTGACTTTC. As protein: CSASSDRGLLLSSGANVLTF.

This clonotype was detected a few times. The genes are TRBV28 and TRBJ1-2; D not resolved. There are 14 residues in the CDR3. V lost 6 bases to trimming and J lost 5 bases, with 16 bases between them. CDR1 and CDR2 (germline): MDHEN, SYDVKM. CDR3 DNA: TGTGCCAGCAGCAACTCCTTCCGTTATTATGGCTACACCTTC. Its translation: CASSNSFRYYGYTF.

The chain recombines TRBV5-1 with TRBJ2-5, with D maybe TRBD1 (7 bases). The germline V gene has CDR1 SGHRS and CDR2 YFSETQ. The CDR3 length is 15 residues. Trimming cost V 4 bases and J 5 bases, with 18 bases left between them. CDR3 region: CASSTGTAAGETQYF. As DNA, the CDR3 is TGCGCCAGCAGCACTGGGACAGCGGCGGGGGAGACCCAGTACTTC.

This clonotype showed up just a few times. The V call is TRBV7-8, the J call TRBJ2-3, with 8 bases aligning to TRBD2. The V gene's germline CDR1 is SGHVS and CDR2 FQNEAQ. This CDR3 region has 16 residues. V gave up 6 bases and J gave up 3 bases; unmatched junction bases: 11. The CDR3: CASRLNAGGLTDTQYF. CDR3 in DNA: TGTGCCAGCAGGCTTAATGCGGGGGGTTTAACAGATACGCAGTATTTT.

This chain uses TRBV18 with TRBJ2-7, with D perhaps TRBD1 (5 bases). This CDR3 has 17 amino acids. Trimming left V 6 bases short and J 3 bases short, with 24 bases between. CDR1 and CDR2 from the germline V gene are KGHSH and LQKENI. CDR3 coding DNA: TGTGCCAGCTCGCCTCCTAACTCGGTCTTAGGGGACTACGAGCAGTACTTC. The encoded protein is CASSPPNSVLGDYEQYF.

This clonotype was observed a few times. One junction end disagrees with the germline gene, perhaps due to a read error. The chain carries TRBV5-1 and TRBJ2-7, with 9 nucleotides matching TRBD1. CDR1 is SGHRS, CDR2 YFSETQ, per germline. The CDR3 length is 14 residues. This CDR3 reads CASSLDRGDYEQYF. The CDR3 DNA is TGCGCCAGCAGTTTGGACAGGGGAGATTACGAGCAGTACTTC. Combining the CDR3 with reference TRBV5-1 and TRBJ2-7 gives the whole variable domain KAGVTQTPRYLIKTRGQQVTLSCSPISGHRSVSWYQQTPGQGLQFLFEYFSETQRNKGNFPGRFSGRQFSNSRSEMNVSTLELGDSALYLCASSLDRGDYEQYFGPGTRLTVT.